Listed below are T cell receptor beta chains from one sample, sequenced in a study of regulatory T cells in long-lasting Graves disease. Using its own MiXCR run on the multiplex PCR reads, TCRdb lists one record per CDR3 protein. In the table there are approximately 470,000 distinct CDR3 sequences, around 16% of which are singletons. These data were also reused for a study on T cells in Graves' hyperthyroidism and ophthalmopathy.

This sample comprised peripheral blood mononuclear cells (PBMCs), obtained at new diagnosis, from a patient treated with antithyroid drugs. The receptors were gathered from a man aged 35-49 years with Graves disease. The CDR3 runs from the conserved cysteine through the conserved F or W. The D gene is left open where the match is weak. Clone size appears in some rows only: once, few, many, or a class for an expanded clone.

>TRBJ1-5|14|NA|TRBV29-1|NA
CSVEDRDSNQPQHF
TGCAGCGTTGAAGATAGGGACAGCAATCAGCCCCAGCATTTT
>TRBJ2-3|17|NA|TRBV7-9|few
CASSLGRRTASTDTQYF
TGTGCCAGCAGCTTAGGGCGAAGGACCGCTAGCACAGATACGCAGTATTTT
>TRBJ1-4|16|TRBD1|TRBV7-6|NA
CASRSTPGTGDEKLFF
TGTGCCAGCAGGTCGACTCCCGGGACAGGGGATGAAAAACTGTTTTTT
>TRBJ1-1|12|NA|TRBV30|NA
CAWSALPPEAFF
TGTGCCTGGAGTGCCCTACCCCCGGAAGCTTTCTTT
>TRBJ2-7|16|NA|TRBV7-9|many
CASSPKPGLKASEQYF
TGTGCCAGCAGCCCGAAGCCGGGACTGAAGGCCTCAGAGCAGTACTTC
>TRBJ2-1|15|NA|TRBV10-3|many
CAISEETGSYNEQFF
TGTGCCATCAGTGAGGAGACTGGCTCCTACAATGAGCAGTTCTTC
>TRBJ2-7|14|NA|TRBV27|many
CASSFSTTTYEQYF
TGTGCCAGCAGTTTCTCCACAACCACCTACGAGCAGTACTTC
>TRBJ2-3|13|NA|TRBV27|NA
CASSSWGGDTQYF
TGTGCCAGCAGTTCGTGGGGCGGGGATACGCAGTATTTT
>TRBJ2-2|14|NA|TRBV7-8|few
CATEGGFGTGELFF
TGTGCCACCGAGGGAGGATTCGGAACCGGGGAGCTGTTTTTT
>TRBJ2-3|16|TRBD1|TRBV28|many
CASSLVDRGLTDTQYF
TGTGCCAGCAGTCTAGTGGACAGGGGTTTGACAGATACGCAGTATTTT
>TRBJ2-5|14|NA|TRBV28|many
CASSVDGSSQTQYF
TGTGCCAGCAGTGTGGACGGAAGCAGCCAGACCCAGTACTTC
>TRBJ2-1|16|TRBD1|TRBV5-1|many
CASSSNRDREFVEQFF
TGCGCCAGCAGCTCCAACCGGGACAGGGAATTCGTTGAGCAGTTCTTC
>TRBJ1-5|14|NA|TRBV3-1|NA
CASSQEAGIQPQHF
TGTGCCAGCAGCCAAGAGGCAGGGATTCAGCCCCAGCATTTT
>TRBJ2-3|16|TRBD2|TRBV27|many
CASSQRLAAVVDTQYF
TGTGCCAGCAGTCAAAGACTAGCGGCCGTGGTAGATACGCAGTATTTT
>TRBJ2-4|16|TRBD1|TRBV7-2|many
CASSVQGNSAKNIQYF
TGTGCCAGCAGCGTACAGGGGAATTCGGCCAAAAACATTCAGTACTTC
>TRBJ2-3|17|TRBD1|TRBV7-9|NA
CASRKDTGTERTDTQYF
TGTGCCAGCAGGAAAGACACCGGGACAGAGCGCACAGATACGCAGTATTTT
>TRBJ1-1|14|TRBD1|TRBV7-9|few
CASSVTGGKTEAFF
TGTGCCAGCAGCGTAACAGGGGGTAAAACTGAAGCTTTCTTT
>TRBJ1-5|13|TRBD1|TRBV18|many
CASSHRGDQPQHF
TGTGCCAGCTCCCACAGGGGTGATCAGCCCCAGCATTTT
>TRBJ2-3|15|NA|TRBV7-8|many
CASSHLHGNTDTQYF
TGTGCCAGCAGTCACTTACACGGAAACACAGATACGCAGTATTTT
>TRBJ2-2|17|TRBD2|TRBV18|few
CASSPRLAGVRTGELFF
TGTGCCAGCTCACCCCGACTAGCGGGAGTACGGACCGGGGAGCTGTTTTTT
>TRBJ2-7|14|NA|TRBV4-1|many
CASSQVSASYEQYF
TGCGCCAGCAGCCAAGTCAGCGCCTCCTACGAGCAGTACTTC
>TRBJ2-7|14|TRBD2|TRBV6-2/TRBV6-3|many
CASSRTSGAYEQYF
TGTGCCAGCAGTCGGACTAGCGGGGCCTACGAGCAGTACTTC
>TRBJ2-7|17|TRBD2|TRBV12-5|many
CASGLVRGAGVGYEQYF
TGTGCTAGTGGTTTGGTAAGAGGGGCGGGAGTGGGGTACGAGCAGTACTTC
>TRBJ1-6|15|TRBD1|TRBV18|NA
CASSTRTGNNSPLHF
TGTGCCAGCTCAACACGGACAGGGAACAATTCACCCCTCCACTTT
>TRBJ1-5|16|NA|TRBV24-1|many
CATRAGGKEGNQPQHF
TGTGCCACCCGAGCCGGGGGGAAGGAGGGCAATCAGCCCCAGCATTTT
>TRBJ1-2|12|NA|TRBV28|NA
CASSTGNYGYTF
TGTGCCAGCAGTACAGGGAACTATGGCTACACCTTC
>TRBJ2-7|14|TRBD2|TRBV19|NA
CASSIRLGGYEQYF
TGTGCCAGTAGTATAAGACTGGGAGGGTACGAGCAGTACTTC
>TRBJ2-1|16|TRBD2|TRBV6-9|NA
CASTPGTSGIHNEQFF
TGTGCCAGCACTCCAGGGACTAGCGGGATACACAATGAGCAGTTCTTC
>TRBJ2-4|15|NA|TRBV20-1|few
CSARDPLLAKNIQYF
TGCAGTGCTAGAGATCCCCTTTTAGCCAAAAACATTCAGTACTTC
>TRBJ2-5|14|TRBD1|TRBV5-1|few
CASSFRQGKETQYF
TGTGCCAGCAGCTTCCGACAGGGCAAAGAGACCCAGTACTTC
>TRBJ2-5|16|TRBD2|TRBV3-1|many
CASSQSSGSYLGTQYF
TGTGCCAGCAGCCAATCTAGCGGGAGCTATCTGGGGACCCAGTACTTC
>TRBJ2-1|16|TRBD2|TRBV6-1|NA
CASSDTGSGRFNEQFF
TGTGCCAGCAGTGACACTGGTAGCGGGAGATTCAATGAGCAGTTCTTC
>TRBJ2-1|14|NA|TRBV7-9|many
CASSPMGSYNEQFF
TGTGCCAGCAGCCCGATGGGCTCCTACAATGAGCAGTTCTTC
>TRBJ1-1|12|NA|TRBV28|many
CASSLGPSEAFF
TGTGCCAGCAGTTTGGGTCCGTCTGAAGCTTTCTTT
>TRBJ1-6|15|NA|TRBV25-1|few
CASQGTQGLYSPLHF
TGTGCCAGCCAGGGAACCCAGGGGTTGTATTCACCCCTCCACTTT
>TRBJ2-7|12|NA|TRBV2|many
CASSRGGDEQYF
TGTGCCAGCAGTAGAGGGGGGGACGAGCAGTACTTC
>TRBJ2-2|16|TRBD2|TRBV19|few
CASSIRLAGSTGELFF
TGTGCCAGTAGTATACGACTAGCGGGAAGCACCGGGGAGCTGTTTTTT
>TRBJ1-2|13|TRBD1|TRBV6-1|many
CASSPGTGFGYTF
TGTGCCAGCAGTCCCGGGACAGGGTTTGGCTACACCTTC
>TRBJ1-5|10|NA|TRBV24-1|NA
CATEDLPQHF
TGTGCCACCGAAGACCTTCCCCAGCATTTT
>TRBJ2-1|13|NA|TRBV5-1|few
CASSLTDYNEQFF
TGCGCCAGCAGCTTGACGGACTACAATGAGCAGTTCTTC
>TRBJ2-7|21|NA|TRBV12-3/TRBV12-4|few
CASSFSIGPGSPQNRAYEQYF
TGTGCCAGCAGTTTTAGTATAGGGCCGGGTTCGCCCCAGAATAGGGCCTACGAGCAGTACTTC
>TRBJ2-1|15|NA|TRBV7-8|many
CASSLYPRVIHEQFF
TGTGCCAGCAGCTTATATCCGAGAGTTATCCATGAGCAGTTCTTC
>TRBJ2-5|19|TRBD2|TRBV10-2|many
CASSRTIIATSGSQETQYF
TGCGCCAGCAGTCGGACAATCATAGCAACTAGCGGGAGTCAAGAGACCCAGTACTTC
>TRBJ2-2|15|TRBD2|TRBV6-4|few
CASSYSLAGTGELFF
TGTGCCAGCAGTTACTCACTAGCGGGGACCGGGGAGCTGTTTTTT
>TRBJ2-7|14|NA|TRBV11-2|many
CASSLERRTYEQYF
TGTGCCAGCAGCTTAGAACGGCGGACCTACGAGCAGTACTTC
>TRBJ2-6|15|NA|TRBV6-1|few
CASSRQSSGANVLTF
TGTGCCAGCAGTCGACAGAGCTCTGGGGCCAACGTCCTGACTTTC
>TRBJ2-7|14|NA|TRBV2|many
CASIRTVLSYEQYF
TGTGCCAGCATTCGGACAGTCCTCTCCTACGAGCAGTACTTC
>TRBJ2-1|12|NA|TRBV12-3/TRBV12-4|few
CASSPAARGQFF
TGTGCCAGCAGTCCAGCGGCTCGGGGGCAGTTCTTC
>TRBJ2-7|14|TRBD1|TRBV6-1|NA
CASSRKQGYYEQYF
TGTGCCAGCAGCCGCAAACAGGGGTACTACGAGCAGTACTTC
>TRBJ2-3|16|TRBD1|TRBV7-2|many
CASSPGGRTGGTTQYF
TGTGCCAGCAGCCCAGGGGGTCGGACAGGGGGCACTACGCAGTATTTT
>TRBJ2-7|14|NA|TRBV7-3|many
CASSLTFSGGEQYF
TGTGCCAGCAGCTTAACGTTCTCGGGCGGCGAGCAGTACTTC